The sequence of this T cell receptor beta chain was determined in a study of shared clonotypes between healthy human individuals (dated by TCRdb to 2020 to 2021). Looking at the study overall: The cohort comprised a couple of women and a few men aged 18 to 49 years. For each donor, CD4 naive and CD4 memory were each run on three plates, CD8 naive on two plates, and CD8 memory on one plate. To estimate repertoire size and how much clonotypes are shared between individuals, the study performed deep sequencing of blood TCR repertoires from a handful of healthy adults. Libraries were prepared and TCR repertoires were sequenced by different laboratories using diverse techniques, in order to increase sequencing depth and limit assay-specific biases. Each donor's leukapheresis produced roughly between roughly 0.85 and 10 billion PBMCs.

From the germline V gene (reference sequence), CDR1 is SSHAT and CDR2 is FNYEAQ. From the cysteine through the phenylalanine, the CDR3 covers 13 amino acids. The kept DNA is CDR3 alone, 39 bases in frame from the first base. V was cut back by 3 bases and J by 4 bases, leaving a gap of 9 bases between them. Using the deep immunoSEQ assay, multiplex PCR amplified TCR CDR3 regions from genomic DNA. Genomic DNA extracted from each cell subset was distributed evenly over all wells of several immunoSEQ 96-well plates, and each plate served as one replicate. For sorted subsets, approximately 200 ng of genomic DNA, equivalent to tens of thousands of T cell genomes, went into each replicate PCR. The purified libraries were quantified using a Qubit 3.0 fluorometer, sized with a Bioanalyzer 2100, and then quantified again using the KAPA Library Quantification kit. Every immunoSEQ 96-well plate was sequenced on a dedicated single-read 150-cycle Illumina NextSeq 550 flow cell. The source study handled its data this way. Because only junctional sequences without quality scores were contained in the immunoSEQ output, filtering matching that applied to full-length reads could not be performed. To assign V/J genes and CDR3, sequences were annotated against IMGT germline references using PyIR, a Python wrapper for IgBLAST v1.9. Reads were filtered out if the reads had weak V/J assignments (E-value above 1e-6), no CDR3, stop codons, out-of-frame junctions, or ambiguous translated residues. V3J clonotypes were defined by identical inferred V gene, J gene, and CDR3 amino acid sequence. To compute the percentage overlap between repertoires, the number of shared unique clonotypes was divided by the size of the smaller repertoire. Richness of each repertoire was evaluated using RTK rarefaction, the Chao1 estimator, and Recon v2.1 estimates of unobserved clonotypes. For all TCRbeta clonotypes obtained by the gDNA method from several donors, generation probabilities were computed with OLGA. TCRdb provides this immuneACCESS table in a form limited to in-frame rearrangements. Some clones are lacking; in checked studies, under half of them reflect an unresolved V gene, and why the rest are absent is not known. V, J and clone size were drawn from that table, and D and trimming were deduced from the DNA. For this sample the table gives about 2.1 million clones, of which approximately 94% were detected only once. The ten top clones hold under 2% of the sample.

As to this clone: Its antigen is currently not known. Within one base of it there is no much larger clone, and no base qualities were kept. The same CDR3 is also encoded by other DNA sequences in this sample.

For the CD8 naive samples, CD45RO-negative cells were positively selected for CCR7, yielding a CD45RA+CCR7+ population from which TemRA cells were excluded. The donors were healthy, HIV-negative adults who had no recently reported acute infections or vaccinations. Every donor was a Caucasian adult residing in Nashville, Tennessee, USA. Blood was obtained by leukapheresis, after which PBMCs were separated by Ficoll-Histopaque density gradient centrifugation and cryopreserved in liquid nitrogen vapor phase. Analytical flow cytometry was used to check the purity and quantity of each magnetically sorted T cell population. Genomic DNA was isolated from every sorted fraction and measured by UV absorbance on a Nanodrop 2000c. Results and caveats for the whole study, not just this receptor: Naive subsets generally had larger estimated clonotype richness than memory subsets did. Rarefaction of sorted-subset datasets indicated incomplete sequencing despite the large sequencing depth. Based on pairwise subsampling, the degree of clonotype sharing among donors was expected to be affected by sequencing depth. The small number of donors limited the genetic and exposure-history diversity represented. Sampling was limited to blood, and TCR repertoires in tissue likely differ from TCR repertoires in blood. Across several donors, approximately 5% of naive CD4, roughly 3.5% of naive CD8, about 2.3% of memory CD4, and about 0.44% of memory CD8 clonotypes were shared. Compared with non-shared clonotypes, clonotypes shared by all four sorted-subset donors had higher generation probabilities.

Rearrangement joined TRBV7-7 to TRBJ2-5; TRBD1 might be the D gene, on 5 matching bases. Sequences were obtained from naive CD8+ T cells from PBMCs. The cell subset or site label here, explained by the study, means: CD45RA+CCR7+. The TCR comes from a young man in good health. Some clones in this sample may be carry-over from other donors' samples. The CDR3: CASSLAQGETQYF. The DNA reads TGTGCCAGCAGCTTGGCTCAGGGAGAGACCCAGTACTTC.